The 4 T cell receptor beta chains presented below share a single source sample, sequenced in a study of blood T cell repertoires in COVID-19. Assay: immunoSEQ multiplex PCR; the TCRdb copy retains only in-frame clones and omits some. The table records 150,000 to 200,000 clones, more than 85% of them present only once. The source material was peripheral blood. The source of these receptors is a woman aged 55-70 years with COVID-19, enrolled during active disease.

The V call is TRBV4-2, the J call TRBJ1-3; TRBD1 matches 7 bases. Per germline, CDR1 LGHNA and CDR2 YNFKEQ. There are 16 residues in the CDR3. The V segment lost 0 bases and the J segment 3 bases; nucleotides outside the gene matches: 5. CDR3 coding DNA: TGTGCCAGCAGCCAAGAGGGACAGAGGGTTGGAAACACCATATATTTT. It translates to CASSQEGQRVGNTIYF.

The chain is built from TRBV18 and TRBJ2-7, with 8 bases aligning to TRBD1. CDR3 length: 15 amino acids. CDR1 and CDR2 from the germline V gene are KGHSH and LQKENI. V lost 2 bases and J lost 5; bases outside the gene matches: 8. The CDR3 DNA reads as TGTGCCAGCTCACCAAGGACAGGGCGCGCTCACGAGCAGTACTTC. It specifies CASSPRTGRAHEQYF.

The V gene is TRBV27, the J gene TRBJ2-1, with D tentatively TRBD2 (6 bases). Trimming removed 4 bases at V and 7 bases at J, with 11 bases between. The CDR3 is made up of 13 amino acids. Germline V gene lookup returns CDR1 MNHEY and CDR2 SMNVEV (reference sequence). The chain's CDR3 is CASSYRRGNEQFF. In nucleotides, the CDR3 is TGTGCCAGCAGTTACCGGCGGGGAAATGAGCAGTTCTTC.

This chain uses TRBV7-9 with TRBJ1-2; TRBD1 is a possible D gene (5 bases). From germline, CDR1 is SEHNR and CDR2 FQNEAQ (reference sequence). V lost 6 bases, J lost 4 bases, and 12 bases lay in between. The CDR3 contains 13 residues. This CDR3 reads CASSGASGYGYTF. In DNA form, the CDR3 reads TGTGCCAGCAGTGGGGCATCGGGCTATGGCTACACCTTC.